This T cell receptor (beta chain) came from a study of T cells in Graves' hyperthyroidism and ophthalmopathy. Points from the study as a whole: Researchers found most expanded thyroid clonotypes above 0.001 in blood as well. Researchers report that a 13 V-J model separated ophthalmopathy from stable hyperthyroidism.

V was shortened by 1 base and J by 6 bases, with 17 bases between the two germline ends. Germline V gene lookup returns CDR1 SGHDT and CDR2 YYEEEE. The CDR3 loop spans 15 amino acids. With respect to this clonotype: The antigen is unknown.

Amplified TCR beta CDR3 regions came from RNA transcripts. An initial round of RT-PCR targeting the TCR CDR3 relied on the HTBI primer set. TCRdb re-called the multiplex PCR reads with MiXCR, one entry per CDR3 protein. The sample contains more than 550,000 distinct CDR3 sequences, around 20% of which appear only once. Hyperthyroidism patients were newly diagnosed, had disease duration under 2 months, and were aged 18 to 65 years. On the basis of clinical symptoms, serum thyroxine and TRAb, thyroid ultrasound and orbital computed tomography, diagnoses were made. The chain employs TRBV5-6 and TRBJ2-7, with D uncertain. Sequences were obtained from blood. This receptor was obtained from a woman in her 50s with Graves' hyperthyroidism that later progressed to Graves' ophthalmopathy. CDR3 residues: CASSLIPGAKGEQYF. CDR3 sequence (DNA): TGTGCCAGCAGCTTGATTCCGGGTGCAAAGGGCGAGCAGTACTTC. Filled out from reference TRBV5-6 and TRBJ2-7, the complete variable domain reads DAGVTQSPTHLIKTRGQQVTLRCSPKSGHDTVSWYQQALGQGPQFIFQYYEEEERQRGNFPDRFSGHQFPNYSSELNVNALLLGDSALYLCASSLIPGAKGEQYFGPGTRLTVT.